These 5 T cell receptor beta chains were all obtained from the same sample, sequenced in a study of spatial heterogeneity in lung cancer. Regarding time point: sample taken at primary tumor resection. Tumor, nontumor lung or frozen PBMC supplied whole RNA that was sequenced unsorted. TCRdb processed the 5' RACE reads anew with MiXCR; each CDR3 protein has one entry. The sample holds 82,000 or so distinct CDR3 sequences; about 12% are singletons and the top ten take approximately 4.6%. This sample comprised PBMCs, obtained at surgery. These TCRs come from a male donor with early-stage non-small cell lung cancer.

This clonotype was picked up a small number of times. V gene TRBV19 combines with J gene TRBJ1-1; D may be TRBD1 (6 bases). Per the germline V gene, CDR1 is LNHDA and CDR2 is SQIVND (reference sequence). The ends were cut back, 8 bases at V and 3 bases at J, with 10 bases in the middle. The CDR3 is 12 residues long. For the CDR3, the DNA is TGTGCCAGTCAACAGGGATACACTGAAGCTTTCTTT. Translated: CASQQGYTEAFF.

V and J are TRBV5-8 and TRBJ1-5; 8 bases agree with TRBD1. In germline, CDR1 is SGHTS, CDR2 YDEGEE. V dropped 6 bases and J dropped 0; count of bases not matched to a gene: 8. This CDR3 is built from 16 residues. Here the CDR3 DNA reads TGTGCCAGCAACTCCGGGACAGGTTATAGCAATCAGCCCCAGCATTTT. It specifies CASNSGTGYSNQPQHF.

The J gene is TRBJ1-1, the V gene TRBV12-3 or TRBV12-4; no clear D gene. The V and J ends lost 3 bases and 6 bases respectively, with 11 bases between them. The length of the CDR3 is 13 residues. The CDR3 loop is CASSLAGRAEAFF. DNA for the CDR3: TGTGCCAGCAGTTTGGCCGGCCGGGCTGAAGCTTTCTTT.

The chain uses TRBV9 and TRBJ1-6, with TRBD1 identical over 7 bases. The CDR3 length is 16 residues. The V gene's germline CDR1 is SGDLS and CDR2 YYNGEE. Losses at the gene ends were 0 bases for V and 7 bases for J; bases not matched to a gene: 7. CDR3 protein: CASSVAEGQLNSPLHF. The CDR3 DNA reads TGTGCCAGCAGCGTAGCTGAGGGACAGCTAAATTCACCCCTCCACTTT. Combining the CDR3 with reference TRBV9 and TRBJ1-6 gives the whole variable domain DSGVTQTPKHLITATGQRVTLRCSPRSGDLSVYWYQQSLDQGLQFLIQYYNGEERAKGNILERFSAQQFPDLHSELNLSSLELGDSALYFCASSVAEGQLNSPLHFGNGTRLTVT.

This clonotype was counted many times. The genes are TRBV20-1 and TRBJ1-1; 7 bases fit TRBD1. J lost 4 bases, V lost 0 bases, and 8 bases had no gene match. Germline V gene lookup returns CDR1 DFQATT and CDR2 SNEGSKA (reference sequence). CDR3 length: 15 amino acids. DNA for the CDR3: TGCAGTGCTAGAGATCTAGACAGGGTGGCCACTGAAGCTTTCTTT. Protein sequence: CSARDLDRVATEAFF.